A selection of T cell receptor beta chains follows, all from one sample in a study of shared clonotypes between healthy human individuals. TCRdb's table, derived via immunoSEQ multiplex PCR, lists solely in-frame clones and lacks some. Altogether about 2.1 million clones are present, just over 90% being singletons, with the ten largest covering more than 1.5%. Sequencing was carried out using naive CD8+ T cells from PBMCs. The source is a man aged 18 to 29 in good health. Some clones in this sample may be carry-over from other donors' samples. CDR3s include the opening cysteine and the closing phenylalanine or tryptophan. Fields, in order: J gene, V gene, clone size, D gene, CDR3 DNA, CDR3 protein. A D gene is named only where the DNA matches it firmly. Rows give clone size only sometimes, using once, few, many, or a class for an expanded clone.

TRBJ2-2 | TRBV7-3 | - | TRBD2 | TGTGCCAGCAGCTTTTCAGCGGGAGGCGGGGAGCTGTTTTTT | CASSFSAGGGELFF
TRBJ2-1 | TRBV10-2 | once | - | TGCGCCAGCTACTTCGGGAATGAGCAGTTCTTC | CASYFGNEQFF
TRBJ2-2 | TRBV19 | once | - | TGTGCCAGTAGTATCGCGGGACTTAACACCGGGGAGCTGTTTTTT | CASSIAGLNTGELFF
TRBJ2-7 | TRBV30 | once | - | TGTGCCTGGACCCGGACAGTTACAGGGAGCTCCTACGAGCAGTACTTC | CAWTRTVTGSSYEQYF
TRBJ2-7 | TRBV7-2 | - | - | TGTGCCAGCAGCTTGAGTCTAGTTCCCAACGAGCAGTACTTC | CASSLSLVPNEQYF
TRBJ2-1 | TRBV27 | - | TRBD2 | TGTGCCAGCAGTTTATTGCCCACGGCTAGCGGTTTATACAATGAGCAGTTCTTC | CASSLLPTASGLYNEQFF
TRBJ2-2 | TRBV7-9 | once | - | TGTGCCAGCAGCTTAGTTCGAACGAACACCGGGGAGCTGTTTTTT | CASSLVRTNTGELFF
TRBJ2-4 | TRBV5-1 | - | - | TGCGCCAGCAGTCAGGGAGGAAACATTCAGTACTTC | CASSQGGNIQYF
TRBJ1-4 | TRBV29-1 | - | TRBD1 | TGCAGCGTTCATTTAGGGGGCGTCGAAAAACTGTTTTTT | CSVHLGGVEKLFF
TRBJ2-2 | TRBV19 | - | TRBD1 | TGTGCCAGTAGGGACAGGGGAAACACCGGGGAGCTGTTTTTT | CASRDRGNTGELFF
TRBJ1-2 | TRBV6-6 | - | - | TGTGCCAGCACCCACATCCGGGACCGATATAGCTATGGCTACACCTTC | CASTHIRDRYSYGYTF
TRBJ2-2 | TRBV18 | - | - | TGTGCCAGCTCACTGCCTACCCCGAACACCGGGGAGCTGTTTTTT | CASSLPTPNTGELFF
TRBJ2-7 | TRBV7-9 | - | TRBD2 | TGTGCCAGCAGCTCTTTAGCGGGACCACATTGGGAGCAGTACTTC | CASSSLAGPHWEQYF
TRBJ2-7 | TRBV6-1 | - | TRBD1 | TGTGCCAGCAACCCGCGGGACAGGGGGTACGAGCAGTACTTC | CASNPRDRGYEQYF
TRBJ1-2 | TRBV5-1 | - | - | TGCGCCAGCAGCTTGGCCGGGCAGGGTGTAAGACTTAATGGCTACACCTTC | CASSLAGQGVRLNGYTF
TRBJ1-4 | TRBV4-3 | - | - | TGCGCCAGCAGCCAAGAGCTTGGGCAGGGAGGGGAAAAACTGTTTTTT | CASSQELGQGGEKLFF
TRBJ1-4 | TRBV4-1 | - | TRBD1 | TGCGCCAGCAGCCAGGGGACAGGGAATGAAAAACTGTTTTTT | CASSQGTGNEKLFF
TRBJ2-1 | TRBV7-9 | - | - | TGTGCCAGCAGCTTAGTTCTAGCAAGCTCCTACAATGAGCAGTTCTTC | CASSLVLASSYNEQFF
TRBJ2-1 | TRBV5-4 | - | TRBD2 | TGTGCCAGCAGCTTGGATCGGACTAGCGGCTACAATGAGCAGTTCTTC | CASSLDRTSGYNEQFF
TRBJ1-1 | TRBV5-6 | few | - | TGTGCCAGCAGCCAGGGGATCACTGAAGCTTTCTTT | CASSQGITEAFF
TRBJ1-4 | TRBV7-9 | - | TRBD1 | TGTGCCAGCAGCTTGGGTCTTAGAGGACAGGCTCCCGGCGGGGAAAAACTGTTTTTT | CASSLGLRGQAPGGEKLFF
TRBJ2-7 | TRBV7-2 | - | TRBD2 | TGTGCCAGCAGCTTAGGGGGACTACCATCCTACGAGCAGTACTTC | CASSLGGLPSYEQYF
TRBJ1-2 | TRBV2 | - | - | TGTGCCAGCACCCCCGGGCCAGGGGTGTATGGCTACACCTTC | CASTPGPGVYGYTF
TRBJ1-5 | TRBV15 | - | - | TGTGCCACCAGCGAACTTAAAAACATAGGGCCCCAGCATTTT | CATSELKNIGPQHF
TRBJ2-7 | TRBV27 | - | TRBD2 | TGTGCCAGCAGTTTCGGCGGGAGCTCCTACGAGCAGTACTTC | CASSFGGSSYEQYF
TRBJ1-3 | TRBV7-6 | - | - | TGTGCCAGCAGCCCCTCGCAGGGCTCTGGAAACACCATATATTTT | CASSPSQGSGNTIYF
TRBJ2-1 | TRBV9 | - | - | TGTGCCAGCAGCGTAGATAGCTCCTACAATGAGCAGTTCTTC | CASSVDSSYNEQFF
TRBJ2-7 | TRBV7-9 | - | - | TGTGCCAGTTCCGAGGGGAAGCGGGTCGGCGAGCAGTACTTC | CASSEGKRVGEQYF
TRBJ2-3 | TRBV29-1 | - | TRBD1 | TGCAGCGTTGAAGTGACAGGGGGCGCGACAGATACGCAGTATTTT | CSVEVTGGATDTQYF
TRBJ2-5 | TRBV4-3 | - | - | TGCGCCAGCAGCCCCTCATCCCAGGAGACCCAGTACTTC | CASSPSSQETQYF
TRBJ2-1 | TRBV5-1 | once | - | TGCGCCAGCAGTATGGACAGTTTCTACAATGAGCAGTTCTTC | CASSMDSFYNEQFF
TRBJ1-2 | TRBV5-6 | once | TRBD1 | TGTGCCAGCAGCCTCGGGACAGGGTATGGCTACACCTTC | CASSLGTGYGYTF
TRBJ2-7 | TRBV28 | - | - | TGTGCCAGCAGTCCCTCCAGGGGGCGCGGGAGCTACGAGCAGTACTTC | CASSPSRGRGSYEQYF
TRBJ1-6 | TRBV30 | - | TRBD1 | TGTGCCTGGAGCGGGATTGGAGGGGGCAGATCACCCCTCCACTTT | CAWSGIGGGRSPLHF
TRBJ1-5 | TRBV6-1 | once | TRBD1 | TGTGCCAGCAAAGACAGGGAACTCGGCAATCAGCCCCAGCATTTT | CASKDRELGNQPQHF
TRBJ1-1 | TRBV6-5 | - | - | TGTGCCAGCAGTTCTCAGAAATGGACGGAAGCTTTCTTT | CASSSQKWTEAFF
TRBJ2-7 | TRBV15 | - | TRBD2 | TGTGCCACCAGCGAGCGGGACCAATCCTACGAGCAGTACTTC | CATSERDQSYEQYF
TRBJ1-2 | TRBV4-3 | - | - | TGCGCCAGCAGCCAAAGGAGGGCTCTTTATGGCTACACCTTC | CASSQRRALYGYTF
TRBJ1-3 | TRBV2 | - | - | TGTGCCAGCAGTGTCGACAGGTACTCTGGAAACACCATATATTTT | CASSVDRYSGNTIYF
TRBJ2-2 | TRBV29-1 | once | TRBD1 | TGCAGCGTTCGGGACAGTCTTAACACCGGGGAGCTGTTTTTT | CSVRDSLNTGELFF
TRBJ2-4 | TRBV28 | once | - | TGTGCCAGCAGCTGGGGCCTGAAGCACGTCAACATTCAGTACTTC | CASSWGLKHVNIQYF
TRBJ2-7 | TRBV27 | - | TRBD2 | TGTGCCAGCAGCTCCAGGACAGGGCGTATACCGACTAGCGGGGACCCCTACGAGCAGTACTTC | CASSSRTGRIPTSGDPYEQYF
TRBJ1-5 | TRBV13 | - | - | TGTGCCAGCAGCTTAGGTCCCCAGCCCCAGCATTTT | CASSLGPQPQHF
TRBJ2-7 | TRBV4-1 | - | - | TGCGCCAGCAGCTCCGGGACAACCGCGAGTGATTACGAGCAGTACTTC | CASSSGTTASDYEQYF
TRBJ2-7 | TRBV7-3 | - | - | TGTGCCAGCAGTCTAGGATGGGGAGCCTCCTACGAGCAGTACTTC | CASSLGWGASYEQYF
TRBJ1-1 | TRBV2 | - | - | TGTGCCAGCAGTGATACACCTAACACTGAAGCTTTCTTT | CASSDTPNTEAFF
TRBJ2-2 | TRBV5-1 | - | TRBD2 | TGCGCCAGCAGCTTGAAGACTAGCGGGAGTATCACCGGGGAGCTGTTTTTT | CASSLKTSGSITGELFF
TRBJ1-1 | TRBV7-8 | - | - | TGTGCCAGCAGCTTAGACCACAGGGTCATCCTGAACACTGAAGCTTTCTTT | CASSLDHRVILNTEAFF
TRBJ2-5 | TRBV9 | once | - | TGTGCCAGCAGCGGGGACTCCCAAGAGACCCAGTACTTC | CASSGDSQETQYF
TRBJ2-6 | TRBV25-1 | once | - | TGTGCCAGCAGTGAATGGGGTGGGGGTTCTGGGGCCAACGTCCTGACTTTC | CASSEWGGGSGANVLTF
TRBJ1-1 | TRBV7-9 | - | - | TGTGCCAGCAGCTTCCGGACTGAAGCTTTCTTT | CASSFRTEAFF
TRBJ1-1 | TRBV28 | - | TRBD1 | TGTGCCAGCAGGCACAGGGGTACAAGAACTGAAGCTTTCTTT | CASRHRGTRTEAFF
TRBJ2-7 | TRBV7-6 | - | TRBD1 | TGTGCCAGCAGCTTAAGACAGGGGGTTGCCTCCTACGAGCAGTACTTC | CASSLRQGVASYEQYF
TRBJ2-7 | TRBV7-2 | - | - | TGTGCCAGCAGCTTAGTAGCCAGGTCCTACGAGCAGTACTTC | CASSLVARSYEQYF
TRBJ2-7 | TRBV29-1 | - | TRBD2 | TGCAGCGTTGAAGATGGCGGGAGTACCTACGAGCAGTACTTC | CSVEDGGSTYEQYF